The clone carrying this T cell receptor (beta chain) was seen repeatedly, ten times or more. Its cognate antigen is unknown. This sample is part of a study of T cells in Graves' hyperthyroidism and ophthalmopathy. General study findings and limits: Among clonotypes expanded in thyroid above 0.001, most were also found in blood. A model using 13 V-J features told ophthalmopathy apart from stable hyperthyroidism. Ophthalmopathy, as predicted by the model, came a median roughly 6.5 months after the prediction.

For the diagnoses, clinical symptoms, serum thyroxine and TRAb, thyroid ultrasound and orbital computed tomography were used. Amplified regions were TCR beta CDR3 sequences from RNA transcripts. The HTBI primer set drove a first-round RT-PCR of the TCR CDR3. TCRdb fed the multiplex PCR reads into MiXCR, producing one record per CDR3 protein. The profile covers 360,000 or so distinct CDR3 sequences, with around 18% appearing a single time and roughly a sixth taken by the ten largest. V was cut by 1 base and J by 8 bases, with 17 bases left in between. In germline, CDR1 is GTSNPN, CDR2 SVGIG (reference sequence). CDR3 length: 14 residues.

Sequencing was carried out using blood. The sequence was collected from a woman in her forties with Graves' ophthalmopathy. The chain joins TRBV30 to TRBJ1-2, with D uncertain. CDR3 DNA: TGTGCCTGGAGTGGGCCGGGTAGAGTGGGAGGCTACACCTTC. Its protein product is CAWSGPGRVGGYTF.